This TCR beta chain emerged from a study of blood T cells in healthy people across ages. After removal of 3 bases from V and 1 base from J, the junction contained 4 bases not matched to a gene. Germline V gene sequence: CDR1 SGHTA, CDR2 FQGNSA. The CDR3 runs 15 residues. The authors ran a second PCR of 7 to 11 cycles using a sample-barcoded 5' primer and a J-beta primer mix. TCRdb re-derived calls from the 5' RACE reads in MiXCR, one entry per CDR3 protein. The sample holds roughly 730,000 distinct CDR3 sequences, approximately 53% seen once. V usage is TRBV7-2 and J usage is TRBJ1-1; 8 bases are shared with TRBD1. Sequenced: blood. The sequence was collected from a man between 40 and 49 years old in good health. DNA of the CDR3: TGTGCCAGCAGCTTGACCAGGGGGCAGAACACTGAAGCTTTCTTT. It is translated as CASSLTRGQNTEAFF.